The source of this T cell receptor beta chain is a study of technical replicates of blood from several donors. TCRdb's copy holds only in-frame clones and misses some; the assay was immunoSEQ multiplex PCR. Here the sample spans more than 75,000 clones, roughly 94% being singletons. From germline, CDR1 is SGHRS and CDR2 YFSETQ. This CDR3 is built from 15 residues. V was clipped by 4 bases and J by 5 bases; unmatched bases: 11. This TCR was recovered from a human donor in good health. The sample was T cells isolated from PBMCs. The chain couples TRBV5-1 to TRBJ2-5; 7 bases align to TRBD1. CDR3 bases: TGCGCCAGCAGCGTCGGACAGGCCCCGTTGGAGACCCAGTACTTC. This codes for CASSVGQAPLETQYF.